These 32 T cell receptor beta chains were all obtained from the same sample, sequenced in a study of monozygotic twins with inflammatory bowel disease. TCRdb reprocessed the 5' RACE reads, with one entry per CDR3 protein and no DNA. The sample data list approximately 340,000 distinct CDR3 sequences. The sample taken for sequencing was blood. The origin of the receptors is a human donor with ulcerative colitis or Crohn's disease, or a healthy co-twin of an affected twin (not recorded which).

This CDR3 is CSARESVLDRDTGELFF. The genes are TRBV20-1 and TRBJ2-2; TCRdb's D call, TRBD1, is unchecked because there is no DNA. The CDR3 loop spans 17 amino acids. The germline CDR1 and CDR2 sequences are DFQATT and SNEGSKA (reference sequence).

J is TRBJ2-7 and V is TRBV5-6; TCRdb selects TRBD1, and the lack of DNA leaves this call unchecked. This CDR3 has 14 residues. Germline V CDR1 and CDR2: SGHDT, YYEEEE. The CDR3 region is CASSSGTETYEQYF.

The chain joins TRBV11-2 to TRBJ1-2; TCRdb proposes TRBD1, but this gene call is untestable without DNA. The CDR3 totals 13 residues. Germline V CDR1 and CDR2: SGHAT, FQNNGV. CDR3 protein: CASSLGLPGEVTF.

The V gene is TRBV29-1, the J gene TRBJ2-7. The length of the CDR3 is 12 residues. In germline, CDR1 is SQVTM, CDR2 ANQGSEA. The CDR3 spells CSARGASYEQYF.

The J gene is TRBJ2-2, the V gene TRBV27; the D call of TRBD1 rests on TCRdb alone, since no DNA is present to check it. The length of the CDR3 is 14 residues. Germline V gene data show CDR1 as MNHEY and CDR2 as SMNVEV (reference sequence). CDR3: CASSSPQGSGELFF.

This chain joins TRBV19 and TRBJ1-2. Germline V lookup: CDR1 LNHDA, CDR2 SQIVND (reference sequence). The length of the CDR3 is 15 residues. The CDR3 is CASSISRGANYGYTF.

The chain joins TRBV5-1 to TRBJ1-5. The germline V gene has CDR1 SGHRS and CDR2 YFSETQ. This CDR3 comprises 14 residues. CDR3 protein: CTSSSAGGSQPQHF.

The genes are TRBV15 and TRBJ2-7; there is no DNA to check the TCRdb D call of TRBD2. Germline V gene data show CDR1 as LNHNV and CDR2 as YYDKDF (reference sequence). The CDR3 has 11 residues. CDR3: CATTRDYEQYF.

The gene calls are TRBV20-1 and TRBJ2-4; TCRdb's D call of TRBD1 is untestable without DNA. Looked up from germline, CDR1 is DFQATT and CDR2 is SNEGSKA (reference sequence). There are 12 residues in the CDR3. The CDR3 loop is CSARDRVNIQYF.

The rearrangement uses TRBV19 and TRBJ2-2; TCRdb's assignment of TRBD2 cannot be checked, as there is no DNA. The CDR3 consists of 15 residues. Germline assignment: CDR1 LNHDA and CDR2 SQIVND (reference sequence). The CDR3 region is CASSIDGLATGELFF.

J is TRBJ2-2 and V is TRBV4-2; TCRdb's D call, TRBD1, is unchecked because there is no DNA. Per the germline V gene, CDR1 is LGHNA and CDR2 is YNFKEQ. The CDR3 is 14 residues long. The CDR3 is CASSQPSPTGELFF.

V and J are TRBV19 and TRBJ1-1; absent DNA, TCRdb's TRBD1 call cannot be checked. The germline V gene encodes CDR1 LNHDA and CDR2 SQIVND (reference sequence). This CDR3 has 16 residues. The CDR3 here is CASSLSPGQGNTEAFF.

This chain links TRBV3-1 with TRBJ2-7; as DNA is missing, the TRBD1 call by TCRdb cannot be tested. The CDR3 runs to 13 residues. The germline gives CDR1 LGHDT, CDR2 YNNKEL (reference sequence). CDR3 amino acids: CASSQSPGTEQYF.

The chain recombines TRBV9 with TRBJ2-5; TCRdb indicates TRBD1, and absent DNA this call remains unverified. The CDR3 length is 16 residues. CDR1 and CDR2 (germline): SGDLS, YYNGEE. The CDR3 protein is CASSVGRGGRVKTQYF.

The gene calls are TRBV28 and TRBJ2-7; TCRdb selects TRBD1, and the lack of DNA leaves this call unchecked. Per the germline V gene, CDR1 is MDHEN and CDR2 is SYDVKM. The CDR3 consists of 15 residues. The CDR3 sequence is CASSSQNQGLGEQYF.

J is TRBJ2-3 and V is TRBV7-9; the D call from TCRdb, TRBD1, cannot be confirmed without DNA. This CDR3 region has 16 residues. Per germline, CDR1 SEHNR and CDR2 FQNEAQ (reference sequence). CDR3 in amino acids: CASNSRTGLRTDTQYF. Based on the CDR3 plus reference TRBV7-9 and TRBJ2-3, the full variable domain is DTGVSQNPRHKITKRGQNVTFRCDPISEHNRLYWYRQTLGQGPEFLTYFQNEAQLEKSRLLSDRFSAERPKGSFSTLEIQRTEQGDSAMYLCASNSRTGLRTDTQYFGPGTRLTVL.

The CDR3 sequence: CASSSRLGNTEAFF. The chain uses TRBV6-1 and TRBJ1-1. Germline V gene data show CDR1 as MNHNS and CDR2 as SASEGT. The CDR3 extends over 14 amino acids.

The gene calls are TRBV12-3 or TRBV12-4 and TRBJ1-4; the TCRdb call, TRBD1, lacks DNA for checking. The CDR3 totals 15 residues. The CDR3 protein is CASTPGTGTNEKLFF.

V and J are TRBV12-5 and TRBJ1-1. The germline V gene has CDR1 LGHNT and CDR2 FRNRAP. The CDR3 extends over 16 amino acids. CDR3 sequence: CASGLVTASTNTEAFF. The whole variable domain, filled in from reference TRBV12-5 and TRBJ1-1, reads DARVTQTPRHKVTEMGQEVTMRCQPILGHNTVFWYRQTMMQGLELLAYFRNRAPLDDSGMPKDRFSAEMPDATLATLKIQPSEPRDSAVYFCASGLVTASTNTEAFFGQGTRLTVV.

This chain connects TRBV6-1 to TRBJ1-5; there is no DNA to check the TCRdb D call of TRBD1. The CDR3 loop spans 13 amino acids. The germline V gene has CDR1 MNHNS and CDR2 SASEGT. This chain's CDR3 is CASRDRVDQPQHF.

The genes are TRBV20-1 and TRBJ2-1. The germline CDR1 and CDR2 sequences are DFQATT and SNEGSKA (reference sequence). This CDR3 has 13 amino acids. The CDR3 spells CSARSGRFNEQFF.

The chain joins TRBV29-1 to TRBJ2-1. Germline CDR1 and CDR2: SQVTM and ANQGSEA. The CDR3 has 13 residues. This CDR3 reads CSVVAVVYNEQFF.

The V gene is TRBV5-1, the J gene TRBJ1-1; no DNA is available, so the TRBD1 call from TCRdb remains unchecked. Germline values: CDR1 SGHRS, CDR2 YFSETQ. The CDR3 contains 14 residues. CDR3 region: CASSWTGGLAEAFF.

The chain joins TRBV7-2 to TRBJ2-3. CDR3 size: 12 residues. The germline CDR1 and CDR2 sequences are SGHTA and FQGNSA. This CDR3 is CASSFAADTQYF. Drawing the rest from reference TRBV7-2 and TRBJ2-3, the complete variable domain is GAGVSQSPSNKVTEKGKDVELRCDPISGHTALYWYRQSLGQGLEFLIYFQGNSAPDKSGLPSDRFSAERTGGSVSTLTIQRTQQEDSAVYLCASSFAADTQYFGPGTRLTVL.

The chain recombines TRBV7-8 with TRBJ2-7; TCRdb reports TRBD1, a call that lacks DNA to check it against. The CDR3 is 15 amino acids. The germline V gene encodes CDR1 SGHVS and CDR2 FQNEAQ. The CDR3 loop is CASSPPGQGVNEQYF.

The genes are TRBV28 and TRBJ2-7. The CDR3 extends over 15 amino acids. The germline CDR1 and CDR2 sequences are MDHEN and SYDVKM. The CDR3 region is CASSLSFSRLDEQYF.

V usage is TRBV20-1 and J usage is TRBJ2-5. CDR3 length: 13 amino acids. Germline CDR1 DFQATT, CDR2 SNEGSKA (reference sequence). The CDR3 sequence: CSASGWQKETQYF.

The chain is built from TRBV6-1 and TRBJ1-6; TCRdb indicates TRBD1, and absent DNA this call remains unverified. This CDR3 has 16 amino acids. The V gene's germline CDR1 is MNHNS and CDR2 SASEGT. CDR3 residues: CASSRLGTVNNSPLHF.

The chain is built from TRBV20-1 and TRBJ1-3; TCRdb reports TRBD1, a call that lacks DNA to check it against. The germline V gene encodes CDR1 DFQATT and CDR2 SNEGSKA (reference sequence). The CDR3 sequence is 16 residues long. The CDR3 sequence: CSASLGADRGGGTIYF.

The chain links TRBV28 to TRBJ2-7; the D call from TCRdb, TRBD1, cannot be confirmed without DNA. In germline, CDR1 is MDHEN, CDR2 SYDVKM. The length of the CDR3 is 15 residues. The chain's CDR3 is CASSSPSGQGYEQYF.

The genes are TRBV20-1 and TRBJ1-2; absent DNA, TCRdb's TRBD1 call cannot be checked. Per the germline V gene, CDR1 is DFQATT and CDR2 is SNEGSKA (reference sequence). This CDR3 region has 13 residues. The CDR3 loop reads CSASVGQGYGYTF.

This rearrangement joins TRBV24-1 to TRBJ2-1; without DNA, the TCRdb call of TRBD1 cannot be checked. In germline, CDR1 is KGHDR, CDR2 SFDVKD. The CDR3 consists of 16 residues. This chain's CDR3 is CATSDLHGQGFNEQFF.